In this sample, the clone carrying this T cell receptor beta chain turned up many times. The antigen remains unidentified. This sample was taken from a study of glioma-infiltrating T cells. General observations from the study: Non-neoplastic patients had below-expected tissue-blood divergence, while all gliomas exceeded expectation. CDR3 overlap between tissue and blood was very small.

Using RNA template, CDR3s of TCR alpha and beta were amplified with iRepertoire arm-PCR. For one-step reverse transcription and amplification, about 90-400 ng of tissue mRNA or PBMC total RNA was used. TCRdb re-derived calls from the multiplex PCR reads in MiXCR, one entry per CDR3 protein. Of approximately 120,000 distinct CDR3 sequences in the sample, roughly 23% were seen once. The TCR originated in a human donor with low-grade glioma or glioblastoma, undergoing nonglioma brain surgery, or in good health (not recorded which). The sequenced sample consisted of glioma tissue, nonneoplastic brain tissue, or PBMCs (not recorded which).

DNA of the CDR3: TGCAGCGTCGGGACAGGTCCCAACGAGCAGTACTTC. Translating gives CSVGTGPNEQYF. The chain is built from TRBV29-1 and TRBJ2-7, with 8 bases identical to TRBD1. CDR3 size: 12 residues. V shed 6 bases and J 5 bases; nucleotides not matched to a gene: 6. CDR1 and CDR2 from the germline V gene are SQVTM and ANQGSEA.